Listed here is a single TCR beta chain. The antigen is not known. This entry belongs to a study of cytomegalovirus exposure and HLA in healthy donors. Study observations and caveats: V segments that were indistinguishable, TRBV6-2 and TRBV6-3 among them, were omitted from analysis.

Primers included in the PCR were 60 Vbeta and 13 Jbeta primers. The method was immunoSEQ multiplex PCR; TCRdb's version includes in-frame clones alone and lacks a portion of them. The sample gives 65,000 to 85,000 clones, roughly three quarters of which show up once; around 22% is in the top ten. The germline V gene encodes CDR1 MDHEN and CDR2 SYDVKM. The V and J ends lost 6 bases and 5 bases, in that order; junction bases with no gene match: 6. The CDR3 length is 13 residues. This chain joins TRBV28 and TRBJ1-2; 7 bases line up with TRBD1. Sample: PBMCs. The origin of this receptor is a woman aged 40 to 50 in good health and CMV-seropositive. CDR3 loop: CASRSGQYYGYTF. In DNA, the CDR3 is TGTGCCAGCAGGTCGGGACAGTATTATGGCTACACCTTC.